The TCR beta chain under discussion was sequenced for a study of T-cell reconstitution after alpha-beta-depleted transplantation in children. General study findings and limits: Hyperexpanded clones declined; after one year, newly produced T cells mostly supplied diversity. Roughly two months post-transplant, alpha-beta T cells reportedly originated from several hundred graft clones that had expanded.

This clonotype was counted at least ten times. Its specificity is unknown. This CDR3 contains 13 residues. The germline V gene encodes CDR1 DFQATT and CDR2 SNEGSKA (reference sequence). V lost 0 bases and J lost 7, with 10 bases in between. Construction of the TCRbeta library involved unique molecular identifiers. From the PCR reads, TCRdb called clonotypes with MiXCR, one entry per CDR3 protein. This table holds hundreds of thousands of distinct CDR3 sequences, approximately 14% found once. The clonotype comes from a girl aged 2-9 years with congenital amegakaryocytic thrombocytopenia, due to receive a stem cell transplant. Sequencing used PBMCs, obtained before TCRalphabeta/CD19-depleted stem cell transplant. The chain recombines TRBV20-1 with TRBJ2-1; D may be TRBD2 (6 bases). CDR3 protein: CSAREYGGNEQFF. CDR3 sequence (DNA): TGCAGTGCTAGAGAGTATGGAGGGAATGAGCAGTTCTTC.